Below are 8 T cell receptor beta chains sequenced from a single sample in a study of response to subunit inactivated influenza vaccine. Each CDR3 protein gets one entry after TCRdb re-called the RT-PCR reads with MiXCR. The data contain about 520,000 distinct CDR3 sequences, about 7.2% of them seen just once; the ten biggest clones take up around 14%. The sequencing used PBMCs from blood, collected roughly 24 months after vaccination. All receptors come from a man between 50 and 69 years old who received an inactivated influenza vaccine.

This clonotype was found a few times. The rearrangement links TRBV5-1 to TRBJ2-2; 11 bases are a match to TRBD2. The CDR3 length is 17 residues. In germline, CDR1 is SGHRS, CDR2 YFSETQ. V lost 2 bases to trimming and J lost 5 bases; unmatched junction nucleotides: 8. The CDR3 region has the DNA TGCGCCAGCAGCTTAGCCGGGACTAGCGGTCTTACCGGGGAGCTGTTTTTT. Translating it yields CASSLAGTSGLTGELFF.

There are many counts of this clonotype. CDR3 amino acids: CASSGQRESPNEQFF. The CDR3 region has the DNA TGTGCCAGCAGCGGTCAGCGGGAGTCCCCCAATGAGCAGTTCTTC. The chain combines TRBV7-6 with TRBJ2-1; TRBD2 matches at 8 bases. The CDR3 consists of 15 residues. V lost 5 bases to trimming and J lost 6 bases; unmatched junction nucleotides: 9. In germline, CDR1 is SGHVS, CDR2 FNYEAQ.

This chain uses TRBV24-1 with TRBJ2-7; TRBD1 agrees at 10 bases. V gave up 2 bases and J gave up 3 bases; unmatched junction bases: 3. This CDR3 region has 15 residues. The germline gives CDR1 KGHDR, CDR2 SFDVKD. CDR3 nucleotide sequence: TGTGCCACCAGTGATTCCAGGACAGGGGGCTACGAGCAGTACTTC. Protein product: CATSDSRTGGYEQYF.

This clonotype was counted at least ten times. The rearrangement uses TRBV5-1 and TRBJ2-3; the D is unclear. The CDR3 totals 15 residues. CDR1 is SGHRS and CDR2 is YFSETQ in the germline V gene. The V and J ends lost 5 bases and 2 bases respectively, with 15 bases between them. The CDR3 here is CASSSRQFTTDTQYF. CDR3 sequence (DNA): TGCGCCAGCAGTTCCCGCCAATTTACCACAGATACGCAGTATTTT.

This clonotype was counted at least ten times. V and J are TRBV5-1 and TRBJ1-4; D uncertain. V was cut by 3 bases and J by 5 bases, with 8 bases left in between. Per the germline V gene, CDR1 is SGHRS and CDR2 is YFSETQ. The CDR3 is made up of 13 amino acids. This CDR3 is CASSWKGNEKLFF. The DNA for the CDR3 is TGCGCCAGCAGCTGGAAAGGGAATGAAAAACTGTTTTTT.

There are a few counts of this clonotype. V is TRBV5-1 and J is TRBJ2-3; no clear D. This CDR3 has 13 amino acids. In germline, CDR1 is SGHRS, CDR2 YFSETQ. V gave up 5 bases and J gave up 2 bases, with 9 bases separating them. As DNA, the CDR3 is TGCGCCAGCAGATGGTCAGACACAGATACGCAGTATTTT. Translation gives CASRWSDTDTQYF. Using reference TRBV5-1 and TRBJ2-3 for the parts outside the CDR3, the full variable domain is KAGVTQTPRYLIKTRGQQVTLSCSPISGHRSVSWYQQTPGQGLQFLFEYFSETQRNKGNFPGRFSGRQFSNSRSEMNVSTLELGDSALYLCASRWSDTDTQYFGPGTRLTVL.

Only a few counts were recorded for this clonotype. The chain uses TRBV4-1 and TRBJ2-7, with 10 bases fitting TRBD2. Germline V gene data show CDR1 as MGHRA and CDR2 as YSYEKL. This CDR3 is 16 amino acids long. With 3 bases clipped from V and 5 bases from J, the junction kept 10 bases outside the gene matches. CDR3 amino acids: CASSQNRLAGAHEQYF. In nucleotides, the CDR3 is TGCGCCAGCAGCCAGAATAGGCTAGCGGGGGCCCACGAGCAGTACTTC.

This clonotype appeared many times. V gene TRBV27 combines with J gene TRBJ2-1, with D perhaps assigned TRBD1 or TRBD2 (5 bases each). The CDR3 runs to 13 residues. Per germline, CDR1 MNHEY and CDR2 SMNVEV (reference sequence). V dropped 7 bases and J dropped 5 bases, with 12 bases sitting between them. CDR3 sequence (DNA): TGTGCCAGCACTCCTGGGGGTAACAATGAGCAGTTCTTC. Translating gives CASTPGGNNEQFF.